Below are 2 T cell receptor beta chains sequenced from a single sample in a study of OX40 agonist ivuxolimab in advanced cancers. Profiling relied on immunoSEQ multiplex PCR, and the TCRdb table lists in-frame clones only, not all of them. The table includes approximately 87,000 clones, about 92% detected once. The specimen comprised CD4+ or CD8+ T cells sorted from blood, sampled in a trial of the OX40 agonist ivuxolimab. Receptors were obtained from an adult with an advanced solid tumor such as melanoma, head and neck, liver or kidney cancer.

This chain links TRBV27 with TRBJ1-1, with 10 bases lining up with TRBD1. The CDR3 is 15 residues long. Losses at the gene ends were 3 bases for V and 4 bases for J; bases not matched to a gene: 5. The germline V gene has CDR1 MNHEY and CDR2 SMNVEV (reference sequence). CDR3 loop: CASSLTGGERTEAFF. CDR3 nucleotide sequence: TGTGCCAGCAGTTTGACAGGGGGCGAGCGCACTGAAGCTTTCTTT.

V gene TRBV4-3 combines with J gene TRBJ1-2, with D maybe TRBD1 (6 bases). The V end lost 0 bases, the J end lost 7 bases, and 12 bases lay between the germline ends. Germline CDR1 is LGHNA and CDR2 is YSLEER. CDR3 length equals 14 residues. The CDR3 loop is CASSQDRGGGGYTF. The CDR3 bases are TGCGCCAGCAGCCAAGATCGGGGAGGGGGTGGCTACACCTTC.